This TCR beta chain was recovered during a study of blood T cell repertoires in COVID-19. The CDR3 consists of 10 residues. The germline V gene has CDR1 LNHNV and CDR2 YYDKDF (reference sequence). Profiling relied on immunoSEQ multiplex PCR, and the TCRdb table lists in-frame clones only, not all of them. The repertoire holds approximately 90,000 clones, with 85% as singletons. About this clone itself: Compared with germline, one end of the junction differs, possibly owing to a read error.

The sequencing sample was made of peripheral blood. The receptor comes from a man older than 75 with acute or convalescent COVID-19. J is TRBJ1-1 and V is TRBV15; D gene ambiguous. The CDR3 loop reads CATSSEWAVF. The DNA of the CDR3 is TGTGCCACCAGCAGTGAATGGGCCGTCTTT.